The rows below give T cell receptor beta chains drawn from one sample of a study of CD8 T cells in ankylosing spondylitis. TCRdb re-called the 5' RACE reads with MiXCR, one entry per CDR3 protein. The profile shows 700,000 to 1,000,000 distinct CDR3 sequences, about 11% of them singletons. The material sequenced was blood, either unsorted or a sorted T cell fraction (not recorded which). Receptor source: a male donor with ankylosing spondylitis. The CDR3 runs from the conserved cysteine through the conserved F or W. D genes are given only for firm matches. Size is stated for part of the rows, as once, few or many counts, or as a class when the clone is expanded.

D | J | size | V | CDR3 | DNA
TRBD2 | TRBJ2-3 | few | TRBV6-1 | CASRTTRRTSGRASDTQYF | TGTGCCAGCAGAACCACGCGTCGGACTAGCGGGAGGGCCTCAGATACGCAGTATTTT
- | TRBJ2-5 | - | TRBV28 | CASTDQGRETQYF | TGTGCCAGCACCGATCAGGGCAGAGAGACCCAGTACTTC
- | TRBJ2-1 | many | TRBV20-1 | CSARDQGSYNEQFF | TGCAGTGCTAGAGATCAAGGTTCGTACAATGAGCAGTTCTTC
- | TRBJ2-5 | few | TRBV5-1 | CASSLAGVVEETQYF | TGCGCCAGCAGCTTGGCCGGGGTTGTGGAAGAGACCCAGTACTTC
- | TRBJ1-1 | - | TRBV7-2 | CASLVNPNTEAFF | TGTGCCAGCCTTGTGAATCCGAACACTGAAGCTTTCTTT
- | TRBJ2-2 | - | TRBV6-5 | CASSYSAGLNTGELFF | TGTGCCAGCAGTTACTCGGCGGGGCTGAACACCGGGGAGCTGTTTTTT
- | TRBJ2-5 | - | TRBV28 | CASSLTWRAPEGETQYF | TGTGCCAGCAGTTTAACGTGGCGAGCGCCCGAGGGAGAGACCCAGTACTTC
- | TRBJ2-3 | many | TRBV20-1 | CSAGLLGGTDTQYF | TGCAGTGCTGGCTTACTAGGAGGCACAGATACGCAGTATTTT
- | TRBJ2-5 | many | TRBV5-1 | CASSLASWQETQYF | TGCGCCAGCAGCTTGGCCAGTTGGCAAGAGACCCAGTACTTC
TRBD1 | TRBJ1-1 | - | TRBV6-2/TRBV6-3 | CASTEIGTGNTEAFF | TGTGCCAGCACTGAGATCGGGACAGGGAACACTGAAGCTTTCTTT
TRBD1 | TRBJ2-7 | few | TRBV20-1 | CSARDLRGPYEQYF | TGCAGTGCTAGAGATCTCAGGGGGCCCTACGAGCAGTACTTC
- | TRBJ2-5 | - | TRBV15 | CATSRDPLSEYQETQYF | TGTGCCACCAGCAGAGACCCCCTCTCTGAGTACCAAGAGACCCAGTACTTC
- | TRBJ2-1 | many | TRBV3-1 | CASSQDSWRGLYNEQFF | TGTGCCAGCAGCCAAGATTCGTGGAGGGGCCTTTACAATGAGCAGTTCTTC
- | TRBJ2-7 | - | TRBV5-1 | CASSKMPFSYEQYF | TGCGCCAGCAGCAAGATGCCGTTTTCCTACGAGCAGTACTTC
TRBD1 | TRBJ2-7 | few | TRBV6-5 | CASSYSRSGGYEQYF | TGTGCCAGCAGTTACTCGAGGTCAGGGGGCTACGAGCAGTACTTC
- | TRBJ2-1 | - | TRBV4-3 | CASSQDEALRGSYNEQFF | TGCGCCAGCAGCCAAGATGAGGCACTGCGTGGGTCCTACAATGAGCAGTTCTTC
TRBD1 | TRBJ2-1 | - | TRBV3-1 | CASSQGTGNRYEQFF | TGTGCCAGCAGCCAAGGGACAGGGAATCGCTATGAGCAGTTCTTC
- | TRBJ1-1 | few | TRBV27 | CASQNLGGASTEAFF | TGTGCCAGTCAAAATCTCGGGGGCGCGTCCACTGAAGCTTTCTTT
- | TRBJ2-2 | few | TRBV6-5 | CASSYWAANTGELFF | TGTGCCAGCAGTTACTGGGCGGCGAACACCGGGGAGCTGTTTTTT
- | TRBJ2-3 | few | TRBV12-3/TRBV12-4 | CASSSLQGPRGTDTQYF | TGTGCCAGCAGTTCTCTCCAGGGCCCGCGGGGCACAGATACGCAGTATTTT
TRBD1 | TRBJ1-2 | - | TRBV6-1 | CASRPGQSFSYTF | TGTGCCAGCAGGCCGGGACAGAGTTTTAGCTACACCTTC
- | TRBJ2-7 | many | TRBV20-1 | CSARSGNYEQYF | TGCAGTGCTAGATCGGGGAACTACGAGCAGTACTTC
- | TRBJ2-7 | few | TRBV13 | CASTFGGMTPSSYEQYF | TGTGCCAGCACCTTTGGGGGCATGACACCGAGCTCCTACGAGCAGTACTTC
TRBD2 | TRBJ2-3 | once | TRBV12-5 | CASGWTSGSTDTQYF | TGTGCTAGTGGATGGACTAGCGGGAGCACAGATACGCAGTATTTT
TRBD1 | TRBJ1-2 | few | TRBV5-1 | CASSADRGGDGYTF | TGCGCCAGCAGCGCGGACAGGGGAGGCGATGGCTACACCTTC
- | TRBJ2-3 | - | TRBV20-1 | CSARSPVRLESTDTQYF | TGCAGTGCTAGATCCCCCGTCCGACTAGAAAGCACAGATACGCAGTATTTT
- | TRBJ2-1 | many | TRBV29-1 | CSVEEGRASSYNEQFF | TGCAGCGTTGAAGAGGGCAGGGCCAGCTCCTACAATGAGCAGTTCTTC
TRBD1 | TRBJ2-2 | - | TRBV30 | CAWSRDRAVSGELFF | TGTGCCTGGAGTCGTGACAGGGCGGTATCCGGGGAGCTGTTTTTT
- | TRBJ2-3 | - | TRBV11-3 | CASSTEGTDTQYF | TGTGCCAGCAGCACAGAGGGCACAGATACGCAGTATTTT
TRBD2 | TRBJ2-7 | - | TRBV20-1 | CSAKVAGGREQYF | TGCAGTGCTAAGGTAGCGGGGGGTCGCGAGCAGTACTTC
- | TRBJ2-2 | - | TRBV15 | CATSRDPGADTGELFF | TGTGCCACCAGCAGAGATCCAGGGGCGGACACCGGGGAGCTGTTTTTT
- | TRBJ2-3 | few | TRBV20-1 | CSAPDRDTQYF | TGCAGTGCACCAGACAGAGATACGCAGTATTTT
- | TRBJ1-4 | - | TRBV6-5 | CASSYLRATNEKLFF | TGTGCCAGCAGTTACTTAAGAGCAACTAATGAAAAACTGTTTTTT
- | TRBJ1-2 | few | TRBV20-1 | CSAGSEPYGYTF | TGCAGTGCCGGGAGTGAACCCTATGGCTACACCTTC
- | TRBJ2-5 | many | TRBV10-2 | CASSGNSQETQYF | TGCGCCAGCAGTGGGAACAGCCAAGAGACCCAGTACTTC
- | TRBJ2-5 | few | TRBV20-1 | CSARPTVVPETQYF | TGCAGTGCTAGACCCACTGTAGTGCCGGAGACCCAGTACTTC
TRBD1 | TRBJ2-7 | many | TRBV6-5 | CASSWGQSRYEQYF | TGTGCCAGCAGTTGGGGACAGAGCCGCTACGAGCAGTACTTC
- | TRBJ2-7 | few | TRBV20-1 | CSARSIRGYEQYF | TGCAGTGCTAGATCTATTAGGGGCTACGAGCAGTACTTC
- | TRBJ2-3 | - | TRBV5-5 | CASSLTLRSDTQYF | TGTGCCAGCAGCTTGACATTAAGGTCCGATACGCAGTATTTT
TRBD1 | TRBJ1-4 | many | TRBV20-1 | CSAPQGAANEKLFF | TGCAGTGCTCCTCAGGGGGCGGCTAATGAAAAACTGTTTTTT
TRBD1 | TRBJ1-1 | few | TRBV12-3/TRBV12-4 | CASSEAGTGYTEAFF | TGTGCCAGCAGTGAAGCCGGGACAGGGTACACTGAAGCTTTCTTT
TRBD2 | TRBJ2-5 | - | TRBV20-1 | CSAREPSGGTETQYF | TGCAGTGCTAGAGAGCCTAGCGGGGGTACAGAGACCCAGTACTTC
- | TRBJ2-3 | - | TRBV7-2 | CASSFLYSTDTQYF | TGTGCCAGCAGCTTTTTATATAGCACAGATACGCAGTATTTT
- | TRBJ2-7 | few | TRBV5-1 | CASSLEGFGGYEQYF | TGCGCCAGCAGCTTGGAGGGGTTTGGGGGCTACGAGCAGTACTTC
- | TRBJ1-1 | few | TRBV7-2 | CASSLRSSANTEAFF | TGTGCCAGCAGCCTCCGATCATCCGCGAACACTGAAGCTTTCTTT